Here is one T cell receptor (beta chain) with its context. Fresh peripheral blood, roughly 10 ml, was the source of the PBMCs. The data derive from a study of T cells in Graves' hyperthyroidism and ophthalmopathy. Study as a whole: Initial diagnosis, before any treatment, was when peripheral blood was collected.

Researchers amplified the TCR beta CDR3 regions from RNA transcripts. TCR CDR3 underwent first-round RT-PCR with the HTBI primer set. TCRdb recomputed calls from the multiplex PCR reads with MiXCR, one row per CDR3 protein. The repertoire includes about 710,000 distinct CDR3 sequences, 16% of them detected once, and approximately 8% sits in the top ten. Germline values: CDR1 LNHDA, CDR2 SQIVND (reference sequence). This CDR3 is built from 14 residues. V was pared by 5 bases and J by 8 bases, with 7 bases of the junction left unmatched. The rearrangement uses TRBV19 and TRBJ2-1; TRBD1 matches at 9 bases. This TCR came from a man in his late teens or twenties with Graves' hyperthyroidism. The sample comprised blood. The CDR3: CASSGDRARYEQFF. The CDR3 DNA sequence: TGTGCCAGTAGTGGGGACAGGGCGAGATATGAGCAGTTCTTC.